Described below is a single TCR beta chain sequence and its context. Its target antigen remains unknown. It has no much larger one-base neighbor in the sample; base qualities were not kept. The library was produced with the immunoSEQ multiplex PCR assay. For the multiplex PCR, a mixture combining 60 forward primers for TCR Vbeta segments and 13 reverse primers for TCR Jbeta segments was used. A multiplex PCR assay on genomic DNA amplified the CDR3 region of rearranged TCR beta genes. On the Illumina HiSeq System, the amplified TCR beta libraries were sequenced as 87-base-pair reads. On the study's bioinformatics: A later analysis counted some 80 million unique TCR beta chains across the 700 or so repertoires, and around 9.9 million of these chains were shared by at least two donors. A nearest-neighbor algorithm error-corrected the raw reads and collapsed the reads into unique sequences, merging closely related sequences to remove PCR and sequencing errors. To assign V, D and J gene segments, CDR3 sequences were aligned to IMGT reference sequences. Each retained sequence needed at least a six-nucleotide match to both a V gene segment and a J gene segment. Rearrangements were classified as productive when the CDR3 lacked stop codons and remained in frame with V and J, and all other rearrangements were classified as non-productive. CDR3 was defined by IMGT convention, running from the second conserved V-encoded cysteine to the conserved J-encoded phenylalanine. Sequences without an unambiguous match to a single V gene segment were excluded from the earlier analysis of about 640 of the donors. An earlier analysis of several hundred of the donors called V segments functional above 56.7% productive rearrangements and segregating when the between-donor standard deviation exceeded 5%. A statistical classification framework was built for diagnosing cytomegalovirus status from the catalog of TCR beta chain sequences. V and J gene assignment, in a later analysis, came from comparing TCR nucleotide sequences with IMGT/GENE-DB human TR gene sequences. In a later analysis, CDR3 sequences and most-parsimonious VDJ recombination scenarios were assigned using the TCRdist pipeline. In a later analysis, each TCR beta chain was defined by its CDR3 amino acid sequence together with its V-gene family, and reads lacking a unique V-gene family were excluded. In a later analysis, 500 to 650 highly shared, low-generation-probability nucleotide sequences were removed to address suspected cross-contamination and a sequencing artifact. In a later analysis, a clonal expansion index was calculated for each public chain from normalized within-repertoire ranks of inferred template counts. In a later analysis, generation probabilities were computed with a VDJ recombination model fitted to out-of-frame rearrangements, and the resulting probabilities were checked against IGoR. A later analysis scored TCR-TCR, TCR-HLA and TCR-CMV co-occurrence with hypergeometric tests, applying a repertoire-size bias correction to TCR pairs. False discovery rates were estimated in a later analysis by permuting HLA or CMV assignments 20 times. In a later analysis, co-occurring TCRs were grouped with DBSCAN, and TCRdist sequence similarity was added when clustering was performed within HLA-allele-positive subsets. Repertoires with fewer than 30,000 or more than 120,000 public chains were left out of co-occurrence clustering, as were five repertoires with anomalous nucleotide sharing. This immuneACCESS table, as held by TCRdb, lists in-frame sequences with V and J called but not all clones. Of the missing ones, under half trace to an unresolved V gene in checked studies; the others have no known cause. From that table come the V and J calls and clone size; the DNA was used to work out D and trimming. The sample yields 150,000 to 200,000 clones; around 80% were counted once. The ten biggest clones cover roughly 0.5% of the sample.

These data are taken from a study of cytomegalovirus exposure and HLA in healthy donors (TCRdb year 2017). Looking at the study overall: An earlier analysis of roughly 570 of the donors reported about 300 Gb of sequence data and 95 million to 130 million unique TCR beta sequences obtained from about 170 million T cells. Approximately 300 gigabases of sequencing data and approximately 91 million unique TCR sequences made up an early release that covered approximately 650 HLA-typed donors. Of the 300 to 450 genotyped donors, approximately 83% fell in the genetic ancestry cluster associated with self-reported Caucasian donors. The study aimed to test whether signatures of past pathogen exposure could be identified by cataloging public T cell receptors. The study profiled the T cell repertoires of 666 subjects by immunosequencing and related them to cytomegalovirus serostatus. Along with the approximately 700-subject first cohort, a separate validation cohort of approximately 110 different subjects was used. High-throughput TCR immunosequencing, statistical association of individual TCRs with disease status, and machine learning were combined to predict cytomegalovirus infection status. In a later analysis, previously published TCR beta repertoires from about 640 donors were re-analyzed and high-resolution HLA genotyping was added so that TCR occurrence patterns could be studied. The later analysis used no new phenotypic data to find candidate immune exposures, relying instead on TCR beta sequences and their occurrence across donors. In an earlier analysis of roughly 580 of the donors, high-throughput TCR beta sequencing was used to judge whether each TCR beta V gene segment behaved as functional or pseudogenic. Alongside the repertoire data, information on donor age, sex, ethnicity and CMV serostatus was compiled. In a later genetic analysis, genome-wide SNP genotypes for about 55% of the roughly 700 donors were used, and that subset was treated as a discovery cohort. All discovery cohort repertoires had been generated using a single sequencing platform. HLA typing covered class I and class II loci at four-digit resolution. Typing coverage varied by locus: roughly 629-630 donors for A, B, C, DRB1 and DQB1; roughly 560 for DQA1; more than 600 for DPA1; under 490 for DPB1. Roughly 5 DR-DQ haplotypes were handled as single units for association and clustering, since linkage in the cohort was strong. Across some 400 genotyped donors of the cohort, an average of about 250,000 unique TCR beta nucleotide sequences per donor were sequenced, and 15% to 20% of those sequences were non-productive. Overall study results and their limits: A cluster of highly shared sequence variants was judged likely to represent a technical artifact of the sequencing pipeline. The earlier analysis of some 540 of the donors excluded roughly 17 rarely observed V segments, including chromosome 9 orphons, because counts were too low. In an earlier analysis of several hundred of the donors, most TCR beta V segments were observed in productive rearrangements about 87% or about 30% of the time, broadly matching IMGT annotations. Three of the identified cytomegalovirus-associated TCR beta chains were confirmed in vitro to be specific for cytomegalovirus antigens. Linkage disequilibrium might explain the correlated functional status among segregating V segments, but an unknown experimental factor could not be excluded. A later analysis found that TCR association rates varied across HLA loci, with DRB1 alleles showing the most associated TCRs and HLA-C alleles the fewest. When HLA alleles, especially DR and DQ, strongly co-occurred, TCR associations were difficult to assign to individual alleles. An association between a missense DCLRE1C variant and V-gene and J-gene trimming of TCR beta chains was found in a later genetic analysis and replicated in an independent cohort. According to the authors, the approach could potentially be generalized to other disease states and immunological phenotypes. A further reported finding was that TCR beta sequences accurately predicted the HLA-A and HLA-B alleles for most subjects in the first cohort. A total of fewer than 200 TCR beta chains were listed by the study as associated with cytomegalovirus. In a later analysis, over 15,000 TCR beta sequences were associated with specific HLA alleles at a false discovery rate of 0.05. According to a later genetic analysis, donors in an Asian-associated ancestry cluster had fewer N-insertions in productive TCRs than the roughly 700-donor mean. The classifier was reported to diagnose cytomegalovirus status with high specificity and sensitivity in both the original cohort and the validation cohort. According to a later analysis, most CMV-associated TCR beta chains appeared to be HLA-restricted, and the HLA associations seemed to be driven largely by CMV exposure. A later analysis found that HLA-associated TCR beta chains were more clonally expanded and had lower generation probabilities than equally common non-associated chains. Sequencing depth was assumed to be roughly uniform across donors in the presence/absence analyses, though that assumption may not hold. The only immune exposure information available for the cohort was CMV serostatus. The 87-base-pair reads could not distinguish some IMGT-functional V segments, including TRBV6-2 and TRBV6-3, so those segments were excluded. In this cohort, only TCR beta chains were sequenced, and detectable features were limited by the absence of alpha or paired-chain data. HLA typing was unavailable for some donors at each locus, so association tests used only the typed subset. According to a later analysis, parvovirus B19, influenza, CMV and Epstein-Barr virus appeared linked to several top co-occurrence clusters. Most TCR sequences were observed very rarely across donors, whereas some public TCRs were present in many individuals.

Trimming leaves V shorter by 5 bases and J shorter by 5 bases, with the junction holding 10 bases beyond the gene matches. Inclusive of the bounding cysteine and phenylalanine, the CDR3 is 15 residues long. CDR3 DNA is the only sequence kept; it has 45 bases, read in frame from the first base. CDR1 and CDR2 (GTSNPN, SVGIG) derive from the germline V gene (reference sequence). The cohort comprised 666 healthy bone marrow donors. Cohort members were all nominally healthy when sampled, although unrecorded immune exposures were likely present. The donor tested CMV seronegative and was one of the 352 seronegative cohort members. A peripheral blood sample was collected from each donor, and TCR beta sequencing was performed on peripheral blood mononuclear cells. The Qiagen DNeasy Blood Extraction Kit was used to extract genomic DNA from the blood cell samples.

The chain uses TRBV30 and TRBJ2-2, with 8 bases in between that match TRBD2. The sample comprised PBMCs. The TCR sequence derives from a woman in her forties or fifties in good health and CMV-seronegative. At the DNA level, the sequence is TGTGCCTGGGGAGAGCGGGAGCGAAAGACCGGGGAGCTGTTTTTT. Its amino acids are CAWGERERKTGELFF.